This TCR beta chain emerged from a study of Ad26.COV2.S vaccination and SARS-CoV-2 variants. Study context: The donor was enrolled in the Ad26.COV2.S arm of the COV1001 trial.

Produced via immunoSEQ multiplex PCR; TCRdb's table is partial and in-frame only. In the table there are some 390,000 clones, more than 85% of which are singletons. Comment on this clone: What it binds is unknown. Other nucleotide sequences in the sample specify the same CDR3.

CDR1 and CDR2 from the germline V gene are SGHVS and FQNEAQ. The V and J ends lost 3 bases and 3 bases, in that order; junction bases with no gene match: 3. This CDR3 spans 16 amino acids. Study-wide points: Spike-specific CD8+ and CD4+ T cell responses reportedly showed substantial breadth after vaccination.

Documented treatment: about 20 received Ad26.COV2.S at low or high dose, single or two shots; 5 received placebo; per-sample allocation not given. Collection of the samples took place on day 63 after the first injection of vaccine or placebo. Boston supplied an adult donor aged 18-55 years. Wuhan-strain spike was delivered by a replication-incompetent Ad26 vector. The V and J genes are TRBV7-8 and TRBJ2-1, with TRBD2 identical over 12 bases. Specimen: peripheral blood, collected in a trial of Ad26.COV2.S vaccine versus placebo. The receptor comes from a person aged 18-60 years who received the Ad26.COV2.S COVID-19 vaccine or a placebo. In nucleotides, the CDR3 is TGTGCCAGCAGCTTTGGGACTAGCGGGTTCTACAATGAGCAGTTCTTC. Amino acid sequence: CASSFGTSGFYNEQFF.